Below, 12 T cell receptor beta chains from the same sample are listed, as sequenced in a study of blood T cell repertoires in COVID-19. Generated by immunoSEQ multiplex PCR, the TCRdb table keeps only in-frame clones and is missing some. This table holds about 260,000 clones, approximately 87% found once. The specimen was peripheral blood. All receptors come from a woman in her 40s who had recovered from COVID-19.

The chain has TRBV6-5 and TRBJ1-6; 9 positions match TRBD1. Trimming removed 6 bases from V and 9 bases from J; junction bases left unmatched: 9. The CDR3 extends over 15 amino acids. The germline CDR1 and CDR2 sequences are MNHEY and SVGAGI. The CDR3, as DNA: TGTGCCAGCAGCGGGGATGGACAGGGGTTTTCACCCCTCCACTTT. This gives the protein CASSGDGQGFSPLHF.

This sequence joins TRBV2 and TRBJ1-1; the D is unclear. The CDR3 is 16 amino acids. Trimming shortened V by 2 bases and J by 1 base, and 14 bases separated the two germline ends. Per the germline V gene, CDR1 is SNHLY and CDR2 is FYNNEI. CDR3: CASSERRPLRNTEAFF. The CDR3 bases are TGTGCCAGCAGTGAAAGGAGACCGTTACGGAACACTGAAGCTTTCTTT.

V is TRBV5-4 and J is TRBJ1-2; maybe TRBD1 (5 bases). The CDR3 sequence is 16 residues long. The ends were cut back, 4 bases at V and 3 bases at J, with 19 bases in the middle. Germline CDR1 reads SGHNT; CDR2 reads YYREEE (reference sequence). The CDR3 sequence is CASSPEVRGGDYGYTF. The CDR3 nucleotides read TGTGCCAGCAGCCCCGAGGTGAGGGGAGGGGACTATGGCTACACCTTC. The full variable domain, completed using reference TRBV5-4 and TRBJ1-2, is ETGVTQSPTHLIKTRGQQVTLRCSSQSGHNTVSWYQQALGQGPQFIFQYYREEENGRGNFPPRFSGLQFPNYSSELNVNALELDDSALYLCASSPEVRGGDYGYTFGSGTRLTVV.

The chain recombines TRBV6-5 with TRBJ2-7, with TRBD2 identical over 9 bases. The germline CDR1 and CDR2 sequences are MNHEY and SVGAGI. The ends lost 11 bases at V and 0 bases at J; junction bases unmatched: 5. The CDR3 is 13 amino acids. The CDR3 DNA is TGTGCCGGGAGCGGGAGGAGCTCCTACGAGCAGTACTTC. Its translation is CAGSGRSSYEQYF.

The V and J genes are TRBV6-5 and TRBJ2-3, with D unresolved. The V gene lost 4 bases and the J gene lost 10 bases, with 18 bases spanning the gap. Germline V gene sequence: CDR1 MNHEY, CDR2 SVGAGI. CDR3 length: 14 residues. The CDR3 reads CASSSPGRVFSQYF. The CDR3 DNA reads TGTGCCAGCAGTTCGCCGGGTCGGGTCTTTTCGCAGTATTTT.

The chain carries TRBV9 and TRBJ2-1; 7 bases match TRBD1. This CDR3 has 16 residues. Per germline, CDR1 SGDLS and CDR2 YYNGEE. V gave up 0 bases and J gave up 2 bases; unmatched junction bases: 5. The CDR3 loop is CASSVGDRDPYNEQFF. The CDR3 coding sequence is TGTGCCAGCAGCGTAGGAGACAGGGACCCCTACAATGAGCAGTTCTTC. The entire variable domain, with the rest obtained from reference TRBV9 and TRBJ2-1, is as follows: DSGVTQTPKHLITATGQRVTLRCSPRSGDLSVYWYQQSLDQGLQFLIQYYNGEERAKGNILERFSAQQFPDLHSELNLSSLELGDSALYFCASSVGDRDPYNEQFFGPGTRLTVL.

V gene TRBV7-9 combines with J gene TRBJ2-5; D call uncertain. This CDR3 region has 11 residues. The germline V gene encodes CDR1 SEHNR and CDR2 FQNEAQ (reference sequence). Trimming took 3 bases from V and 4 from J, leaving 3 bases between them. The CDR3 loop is CASSFIETQYF. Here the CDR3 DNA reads TGTGCCAGCAGCTTTATAGAGACCCAGTACTTC.

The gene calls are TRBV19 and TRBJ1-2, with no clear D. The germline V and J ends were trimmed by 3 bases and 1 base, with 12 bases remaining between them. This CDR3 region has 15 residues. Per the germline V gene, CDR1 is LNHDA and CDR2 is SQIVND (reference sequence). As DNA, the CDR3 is TGTGCCAGTAGTATCCGCCAGCGGATTAACTATGGCTACACCTTC. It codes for CASSIRQRINYGYTF.

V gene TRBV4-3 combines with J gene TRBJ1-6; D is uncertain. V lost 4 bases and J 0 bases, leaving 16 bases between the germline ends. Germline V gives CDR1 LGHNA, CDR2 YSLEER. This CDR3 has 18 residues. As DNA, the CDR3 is TGCGCCAGCAGCCCCAACCTCTCGACAAGCTCCTATAATTCACCCCTCCACTTT. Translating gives CASSPNLSTSSYNSPLHF.

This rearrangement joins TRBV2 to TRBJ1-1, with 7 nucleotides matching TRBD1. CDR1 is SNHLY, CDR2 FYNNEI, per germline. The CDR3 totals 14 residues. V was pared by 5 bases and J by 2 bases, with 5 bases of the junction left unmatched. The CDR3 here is CASSYWDSNTEAFF. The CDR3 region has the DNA TGTGCCAGCAGTTACTGGGACAGCAACACTGAAGCTTTCTTT.

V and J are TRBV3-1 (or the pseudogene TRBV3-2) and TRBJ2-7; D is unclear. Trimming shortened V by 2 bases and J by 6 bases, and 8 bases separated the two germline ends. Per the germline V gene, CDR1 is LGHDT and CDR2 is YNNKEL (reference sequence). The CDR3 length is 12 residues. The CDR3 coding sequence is TGTGCCAGCAGCCAAAGCGAAGGCGAGCAGTACTTC. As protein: CASSQSEGEQYF.

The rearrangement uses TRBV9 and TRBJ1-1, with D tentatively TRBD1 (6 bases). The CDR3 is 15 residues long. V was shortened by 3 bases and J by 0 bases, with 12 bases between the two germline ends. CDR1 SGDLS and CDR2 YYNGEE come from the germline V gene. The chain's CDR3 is CASSGYGDMNTEAFF. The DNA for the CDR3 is TGTGCCAGCAGCGGGTACGGGGACATGAACACTGAAGCTTTCTTT.